This T cell receptor (beta chain) was found in a study of human T cells and chemical hapten exposure. Study-level information: Yields of TCR per sample differed, chiefly owing to small differences in pooled library volume. Findings and limits, study-wide: Sensitization with DPC brought no change to TCRs above 1 in 1000 in frequency.

Time point denoted: healthy volunteer bleed at 2 weeks. Total RNA was isolated from unfractionated whole blood. In the original workflow: A per-sample median of around 91,000 TCRs was observed, with counts ranging from about 23,224 to 700,000. Each CDR3 protein is one row after TCRdb ran MiXCR on the RACE reads. The V and J calls, along with clone size, are taken from TCRdb and not from the paper's own processing. The repertoire has around 130,000 distinct CDR3 sequences, 8.5% to 9.5% of them found once; the top ten carry 1.5% to 2%. V shed 3 bases and J shed 4 bases, with 13 bases lying between them. This CDR3 region has 15 residues. This clonotype was recorded many times. What it recognizes is unknown.

The chain uses TRBV12-3 or TRBV12-4 and TRBJ1-5; TRBD1 might be the D (6 bases). The specimen was whole blood. This clonotype originated in a male donor in good health. Some clones in this sample may be carry-over from other donors' samples. The CDR3 reads CASSFSQGGNQPQHF. Here the CDR3 DNA reads TGTGCCAGCAGTTTCTCACAGGGAGGGAATCAGCCCCAGCATTTT.